The rows below give T cell receptor beta chains drawn from one sample of a study of blood T cell repertoires in COVID-19. The protocol was immunoSEQ multiplex PCR, while the TCRdb copy is restricted to in-frame clones and leaves out a portion. The data show about 98,000 clones, about 91% seen once. Sequenced input: peripheral blood. These TCRs come from a man younger than 35 with acute or convalescent COVID-19. CDR3s include the opening cysteine and the closing phenylalanine or tryptophan. D genes are given only for firm matches. The size field is filled for only some rows; it gives once, few, many or a size class.

v_call: TRBV6-5; d_call: NA; j_call: TRBJ2-7; clone_size: NA; cdr3_nt: TGTGCCAGCAGTTCCAGCGGTAAAGGGACCTACGAGCAGTACTTC; cdr3_aa: CASSSSGKGTYEQYF
v_call: TRBV10-1; d_call: NA; j_call: TRBJ1-6; clone_size: NA; cdr3_nt: TGCGCCAGCAGTCAGGGGTCCTATAATTCACCCCTCCACTTT; cdr3_aa: CASSQGSYNSPLHF
v_call: TRBV29-1; d_call: NA; j_call: TRBJ1-1; clone_size: NA; cdr3_nt: TGCAGCGCCCTTGGGGGGGCAGGTGAAGCTTTCTTT; cdr3_aa: CSALGGAGEAFF
v_call: TRBV9; d_call: TRBD2; j_call: TRBJ2-2; clone_size: NA; cdr3_nt: TGTGCCAGCAGCGTAGCCCTAGCGGGAGGGGTAACCGGGGAGCTGTTTTTT; cdr3_aa: CASSVALAGGVTGELFF
v_call: TRBV6-5; d_call: NA; j_call: TRBJ1-1; clone_size: NA; cdr3_nt: TGTGCCAGCAGTTACGCGGGGGGCCTGAACACTGAAGCTTTCTTT; cdr3_aa: CASSYAGGLNTEAFF
v_call: TRBV3-1/TRBV3-2; d_call: TRBD2; j_call: TRBJ2-3; clone_size: NA; cdr3_nt: TGTGCCAGCAGCCCCTTGGGACTAGCGGAACTTAGCACAGATACGCAGTATTTT; cdr3_aa: CASSPLGLAELSTDTQYF
v_call: TRBV11-3; d_call: NA; j_call: TRBJ2-1; clone_size: NA; cdr3_nt: TGTGCCAGCAGCTTAGAAGGGGTGGAGCAGTTCTTC; cdr3_aa: CASSLEGVEQFF
v_call: TRBV18; d_call: TRBD1; j_call: TRBJ1-6; clone_size: few; cdr3_nt: TGTGCCAGCTCACCAACGACAGGGAATAATTCACCCCTCCACTTT; cdr3_aa: CASSPTTGNNSPLHF
v_call: TRBV5-1; d_call: NA; j_call: TRBJ1-1; clone_size: NA; cdr3_nt: TGCGCCAGCAAATCGGGGAACACTGAAGCTTTCTTT; cdr3_aa: CASKSGNTEAFF
v_call: TRBV4-1; d_call: TRBD2; j_call: TRBJ2-1; clone_size: NA; cdr3_nt: TGCGCCAGCAGCCGTCAGCGGGAGTCTGGGGAGCAGTTCTTC; cdr3_aa: CASSRQRESGEQFF
v_call: TRBV19; d_call: NA; j_call: TRBJ2-3; clone_size: NA; cdr3_nt: TGTGCCAGTAGTATAGATGAGGCGACAGATACGCAGTATTTT; cdr3_aa: CASSIDEATDTQYF
v_call: TRBV11-2; d_call: NA; j_call: TRBJ1-4; clone_size: NA; cdr3_nt: TGTGCCAGCAGCCCAACAGGGATCGAAAAACTGTTTTTT; cdr3_aa: CASSPTGIEKLFF
v_call: TRBV7-9; d_call: NA; j_call: TRBJ1-1; clone_size: NA; cdr3_nt: TGTGCCAGCAGCTTAGACTTGCTACTACCTGAAGCTTTCTTT; cdr3_aa: CASSLDLLLPEAFF
v_call: TRBV12-3/TRBV12-4; d_call: NA; j_call: TRBJ1-5; clone_size: NA; cdr3_nt: TGTGCCAGCAGTTTTGCCGGAGTCCAGCCCCAGCATTTT; cdr3_aa: CASSFAGVQPQHF
v_call: TRBV12-3/TRBV12-4; d_call: NA; j_call: TRBJ1-1; clone_size: NA; cdr3_nt: TGTGCCAGCAGTCGAGACAGGAACACTGAAGCTTTCTTT; cdr3_aa: CASSRDRNTEAFF
v_call: TRBV11-2; d_call: NA; j_call: TRBJ1-2; clone_size: NA; cdr3_nt: TGTGCCAGCAGCCCCAGGCCGGGAGGGGCGGATGGCTACACCTTC; cdr3_aa: CASSPRPGGADGYTF
v_call: TRBV5-1; d_call: NA; j_call: TRBJ1-1; clone_size: NA; cdr3_nt: TGCGCCAGCAGCTTGGATGCAGGGCTTGAAGCTTTCTTT; cdr3_aa: CASSLDAGLEAFF
v_call: TRBV6-5; d_call: NA; j_call: TRBJ2-3; clone_size: NA; cdr3_nt: TGTGCCAGCAGCACACAGGGCCTAAGAACAGATACGCAGTATTTT; cdr3_aa: CASSTQGLRTDTQYF
v_call: TRBV27; d_call: NA; j_call: TRBJ1-2; clone_size: NA; cdr3_nt: TGTGCCAGCAGTATACAGGGTATGGATGGCTACACCTTC; cdr3_aa: CASSIQGMDGYTF
v_call: TRBV5-1; d_call: TRBD2; j_call: TRBJ2-1; clone_size: NA; cdr3_nt: TGCGCCAGCAGCTTCAGGACTAGCGTCGAGCAGTTCTTC; cdr3_aa: CASSFRTSVEQFF
v_call: TRBV2; d_call: NA; j_call: TRBJ1-1; clone_size: NA; cdr3_nt: TGTGCCAGCAGTTTGGGGACTGAGGGTGAAGCTTTCTTT; cdr3_aa: CASSLGTEGEAFF
v_call: TRBV30; d_call: NA; j_call: TRBJ1-1; clone_size: NA; cdr3_nt: TGTGCCTGGAGTCAAGGGACAATGAACACTGAAGCTTTCTTT; cdr3_aa: CAWSQGTMNTEAFF
v_call: TRBV5-1; d_call: NA; j_call: TRBJ2-5; clone_size: NA; cdr3_nt: TGCGCCAGCAGCGTAGGGGCACTGGAGACCCAGTACTTC; cdr3_aa: CASSVGALETQYF
v_call: TRBV9; d_call: NA; j_call: TRBJ2-1; clone_size: NA; cdr3_nt: TGTGCCAGCAGCGTATCTGTTCAGGCCTTACCCAATGAGCAGTTCTTC; cdr3_aa: CASSVSVQALPNEQFF
v_call: TRBV6-1; d_call: NA; j_call: TRBJ1-1; clone_size: few; cdr3_nt: TGTGCCAGCAGTGAGTCAGGGGAAGGGACTGAAGCTTTCTTT; cdr3_aa: CASSESGEGTEAFF
v_call: TRBV19; d_call: NA; j_call: TRBJ1-1; clone_size: NA; cdr3_nt: TGTGCCAGTAGTACACAAACGAACACTGAAGCTTTCTTT; cdr3_aa: CASSTQTNTEAFF
v_call: TRBV7-9; d_call: NA; j_call: TRBJ2-5; clone_size: NA; cdr3_nt: TGTGCCAGCAGCTTAATGTCAGGGCAGGAGACCCAGTACTTC; cdr3_aa: CASSLMSGQETQYF
v_call: TRBV27; d_call: TRBD2; j_call: TRBJ2-1; clone_size: NA; cdr3_nt: TGTGCCAGCAGTTCCGGGACTAGCGGGAATTACAATGAGCAGTTCTTC; cdr3_aa: CASSSGTSGNYNEQFF
v_call: TRBV6-2/TRBV6-3; d_call: NA; j_call: TRBJ2-7; clone_size: NA; cdr3_nt: TGTGCCAGCAGTACCCGACAGGTCGAGCAGTACTTC; cdr3_aa: CASSTRQVEQYF
v_call: TRBV10-3; d_call: NA; j_call: TRBJ2-2; clone_size: NA; cdr3_nt: TGTGCCATCAGTGAGTCGAGGGCGGTAGACACCGGGGAGCTGTTTTTT; cdr3_aa: CAISESRAVDTGELFF
v_call: TRBV5-6; d_call: NA; j_call: TRBJ1-4; clone_size: NA; cdr3_nt: TGTGCCAGCAGCTTGGAGGAGGGAACCGAAAAACTGTTTTTT; cdr3_aa: CASSLEEGTEKLFF
v_call: TRBV29-1; d_call: NA; j_call: TRBJ2-1; clone_size: NA; cdr3_nt: TGCAGCGTTGAAGATCCAGGCAATGAGCAGTTCTTC; cdr3_aa: CSVEDPGNEQFF
v_call: TRBV18; d_call: TRBD1; j_call: TRBJ2-6; clone_size: NA; cdr3_nt: TGTGCCAGCTCACCAGCGGCTGACAGGGTCGTTGGGGCCAACGTCCTGACTTTC; cdr3_aa: CASSPAADRVVGANVLTF
v_call: TRBV11-2; d_call: TRBD2; j_call: TRBJ2-3; clone_size: NA; cdr3_nt: TGTGCCAGCAGCTTAGTAGATGGGGGGCTAGCGGGAGGAACGGATACGCAGTATTTT; cdr3_aa: CASSLVDGGLAGGTDTQYF
v_call: TRBV19; d_call: TRBD1; j_call: TRBJ2-4; clone_size: NA; cdr3_nt: TGTGCCAGTAGTCGGGACAGGGGATTGATGGGGAACATTCAGTACTTC; cdr3_aa: CASSRDRGLMGNIQYF
v_call: TRBV7-9; d_call: NA; j_call: TRBJ1-5; clone_size: NA; cdr3_nt: TGTGCCAGCAGCTCGGACAGTAGCAATCAGCCCCAGCATTTT; cdr3_aa: CASSSDSSNQPQHF
v_call: TRBV3-1/TRBV3-2; d_call: NA; j_call: TRBJ1-2; clone_size: NA; cdr3_nt: TGTGCCAGCAGCCAAGGACAGAACTATGGCTACACCTTC; cdr3_aa: CASSQGQNYGYTF
v_call: TRBV5-4; d_call: TRBD2; j_call: TRBJ2-2; clone_size: NA; cdr3_nt: TGTGCCAGCAGCTTTCCTAGCGGGAGTACCGGGGAGCTGTTTTTT; cdr3_aa: CASSFPSGSTGELFF
v_call: TRBV30; d_call: NA; j_call: TRBJ1-5; clone_size: NA; cdr3_nt: TGTGCCTGGGGGACAAGGCCCCAGCATTTT; cdr3_aa: CAWGTRPQHF
v_call: TRBV6-5; d_call: NA; j_call: TRBJ1-5; clone_size: NA; cdr3_nt: TGTGCCAGCACCCCACGGGAGGGCCAGCCCCAGCATTTT; cdr3_aa: CASTPREGQPQHF
v_call: TRBV5-1; d_call: NA; j_call: TRBJ1-3; clone_size: NA; cdr3_nt: TGCGCCAGCAGCTTCGCGGGGGAGGCTGGAAACACCATATATTTT; cdr3_aa: CASSFAGEAGNTIYF
v_call: TRBV7-2; d_call: TRBD2; j_call: TRBJ2-1; clone_size: NA; cdr3_nt: TGTGCCAGCAGCTTAAGGTCTAGCGGGAGGGATCATGAGCAGTTCTTC; cdr3_aa: CASSLRSSGRDHEQFF
v_call: TRBV18; d_call: NA; j_call: TRBJ1-2; clone_size: NA; cdr3_nt: TGTGCCAGCTCACCCAGCAGACAGAACTATGGCTACACCTTC; cdr3_aa: CASSPSRQNYGYTF
v_call: TRBV7-2; d_call: NA; j_call: TRBJ1-1; clone_size: NA; cdr3_nt: TGTGCCAGCAGCTTTAGGACACGCACTGAAGCTTTCTTT; cdr3_aa: CASSFRTRTEAFF
v_call: TRBV5-5; d_call: NA; j_call: TRBJ2-7; clone_size: NA; cdr3_nt: TGTGCCAGCAGCTGGTCCGGGACAACCCCCTCCGGGTACTTC; cdr3_aa: CASSWSGTTPSGYF
v_call: TRBV2; d_call: NA; j_call: TRBJ2-7; clone_size: NA; cdr3_nt: TGTGCCAGCAGTGAAGCGCTTCTCGGGGGAGAGCAGTACTTC; cdr3_aa: CASSEALLGGEQYF